This TCR beta chain was found in a study of blood T cells in healthy people across ages. J gave up 4 bases and V 0 bases, and 6 bases lay outside the gene matches. The CDR3 is made up of 15 amino acids. Germline CDR1 reads DFQATT; CDR2 reads SNEGSKA (reference sequence). The second PCR ran roughly 7 to 12 cycles with a sample-barcoded 5' primer and J-beta primers. Each CDR3 protein gets one entry after TCRdb re-called the 5' RACE reads with MiXCR. This table has about a million distinct CDR3 sequences, around 49% appearing once. The chain recombines TRBV20-1 with TRBJ2-1, with 7 bases that match TRBD1. The specimen was blood. The sequence was obtained from a young man in good health. CDR3 in DNA: TGCAGTGCTAGAGATCTAGGACAGGTTTACAATGAGCAGTTCTTC. This codes for CSARDLGQVYNEQFF.